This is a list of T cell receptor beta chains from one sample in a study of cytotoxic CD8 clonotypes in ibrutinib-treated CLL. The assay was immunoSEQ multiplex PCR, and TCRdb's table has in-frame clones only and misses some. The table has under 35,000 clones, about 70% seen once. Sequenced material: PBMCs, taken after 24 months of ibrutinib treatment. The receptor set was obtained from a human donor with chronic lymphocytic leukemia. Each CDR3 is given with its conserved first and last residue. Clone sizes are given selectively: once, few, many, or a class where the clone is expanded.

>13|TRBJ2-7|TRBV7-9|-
CASKTDRSYEQYF
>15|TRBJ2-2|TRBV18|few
CASSPSAGNTGELFF
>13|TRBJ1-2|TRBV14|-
CASSQVRTYGYTF
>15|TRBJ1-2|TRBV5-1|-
CASSSHLSGLYGYTF
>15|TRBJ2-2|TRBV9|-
CASSVVQGAPGELFF
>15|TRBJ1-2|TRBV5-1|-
CASSFRQGRSYGYTF
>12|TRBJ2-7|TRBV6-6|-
CASQGYSYEQYF
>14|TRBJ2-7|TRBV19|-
CASSETGASYEQYF
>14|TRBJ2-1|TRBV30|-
CAWAKGQGANEQFF
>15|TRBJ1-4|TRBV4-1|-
CASSQGQQHNEKLFF
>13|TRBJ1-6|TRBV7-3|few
CASSPSGNSPLHF
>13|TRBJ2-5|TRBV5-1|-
CASSLKVQETQYF
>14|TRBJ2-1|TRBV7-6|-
CASSLAGQVNEQFF
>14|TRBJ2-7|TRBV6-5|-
CASRMVLVSYEQYF
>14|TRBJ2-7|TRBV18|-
CASSPDGFSYEQYF
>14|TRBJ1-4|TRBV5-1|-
CASSLTATNEKLFF
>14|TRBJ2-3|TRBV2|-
CASSGRGRADTQYF
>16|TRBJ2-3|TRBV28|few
CASSVATGGSTDTQYF
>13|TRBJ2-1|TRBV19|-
CASSIHRANEQFF
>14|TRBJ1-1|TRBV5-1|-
CASSRLDKNTEAFF
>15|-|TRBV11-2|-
CASSLDRTGNYEQYF
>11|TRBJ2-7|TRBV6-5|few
CASRGVYEQYF
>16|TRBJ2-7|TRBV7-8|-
CASSLYGAGSTYEQYF
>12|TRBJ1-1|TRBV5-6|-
CASRQGFTEAFF
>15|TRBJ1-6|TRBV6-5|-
CASRPSGGENSPLHF
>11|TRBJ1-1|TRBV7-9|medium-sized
CASTRGSEAFF
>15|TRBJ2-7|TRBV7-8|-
CASSLGGQGVYEQYF
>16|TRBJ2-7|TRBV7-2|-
CASSLVSPGGAYEQYF
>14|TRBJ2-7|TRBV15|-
CATSMGGLSYEQYF
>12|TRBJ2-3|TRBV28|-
CASSPYPGTQYF
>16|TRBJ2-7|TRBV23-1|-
CASSLVPGLRRNEQYF
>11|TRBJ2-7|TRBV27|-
CASSSHYEQYF
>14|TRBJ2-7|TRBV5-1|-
CASSRTTYSYEQYF
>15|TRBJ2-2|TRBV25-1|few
CASSKSSGGGLKLFF
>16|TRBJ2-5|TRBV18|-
CASSRIPGQGWETQYF